What follows are 27 T cell receptor beta chains derived from one specimen sequenced in a study of response to subunit inactivated influenza vaccine. TCRdb re-called the RT-PCR reads with MiXCR, one entry per CDR3 protein. Found here are over 150,000 distinct CDR3 sequences, around 15% of them singletons; the top ten hold 26%. The specimen comprised CD8+ T cells sorted from PBMCs, sampled more than 4 days after vaccination. These receptors came from a man over 45 who received an inactivated influenza vaccine.

This clonotype is labeled as medium-sized. The rearrangement links TRBV7-9 to TRBJ1-3; D is unclear. The V and J ends lost 2 bases and 1 base respectively, with 6 bases between them. The CDR3 totals 14 residues. The germline V gene encodes CDR1 SEHNR and CDR2 FQNEAQ (reference sequence). CDR3: CASSLTRSGNTIYF. CDR3 coding DNA: TGTGCCAGCAGCTTAACCAGGTCTGGAAACACCATATATTTT. Variable domain in full (rest from reference TRBV7-9 and TRBJ1-3): DTGVSQNPRHKITKRGQNVTFRCDPISEHNRLYWYRQTLGQGPEFLTYFQNEAQLEKSRLLSDRFSAERPKGSFSTLEIQRTEQGDSAMYLCASSLTRSGNTIYFGEGSWLTVV.

V usage is TRBV6-5 and J usage is TRBJ1-2; D is possibly TRBD1 (6 bases). The CDR3 length is 14 residues. Germline V gives CDR1 MNHEY, CDR2 SVGAGI. Between the trimmed V and J ends, which lost 0 bases and 4 bases, there was a span of 9 bases. CDR3 protein: CASSYSEGVYGYTF. As DNA, the CDR3 is TGTGCCAGCAGTTACTCTGAGGGGGTCTATGGCTACACCTTC.

A few counts support this clonotype. J is TRBJ2-1 and V is TRBV7-6; D tentatively reads TRBD1 or TRBD2 (6 bases each). From germline, CDR1 is SGHVS and CDR2 FNYEAQ. The CDR3 is 15 amino acids. V was pared by 2 bases and J by 10 bases, with 18 bases between. Here the CDR3 reads CASSLYNGGPREQFF. The CDR3 DNA sequence: TGTGCCAGCAGCTTATATAACGGGGGCCCCAGGGAGCAGTTCTTC. Supplemented by reference TRBV7-6 and TRBJ2-1, the full variable domain reads GAGVSQSPRYKVTKRGQDVALRCDPISGHVSLYWYRQALGQGPEFLTYFNYEAQQDKSGLPNDRFSAERPEGSISTLTIQRTEQRDSAMYRCASSLYNGGPREQFFGPGTRLTVL.

This clonotype was detected ten times or more. The V and J genes are TRBV3-1 and TRBJ2-7; no clear D gene. The germline CDR1 and CDR2 sequences are LGHDT and YNNKEL (reference sequence). V was shortened by 1 base and J by 5 bases, with 12 bases between the two germline ends. This CDR3 comprises 14 residues. The CDR3 sequence is CASSQGQSPHEQYF. The CDR3 DNA sequence: TGTGCCAGCAGCCAAGGGCAAAGTCCCCACGAGCAGTACTTC.

This clonotype came up many times. This chain joins TRBV3-1 and TRBJ2-7, with D hard to call. CDR1 and CDR2 (germline): LGHDT, YNNKEL (reference sequence). The CDR3 length is 11 residues. The V end lost 3 bases, the J end lost 7 bases, and 7 bases lay between the germline ends. CDR3 bases: TGTGCCAGCAGCCAGTATCAGGAGCAGTACTTC. Protein product: CASSQYQEQYF.

The chain has TRBV11-2 and TRBJ2-7; 15 bases map to TRBD2. Unmatched junction bases numbered 7, after V lost 4 bases and J lost 6 bases. Per germline, CDR1 SGHAT and CDR2 FQNNGV. This CDR3 is built from 16 residues. In nucleotides, the CDR3 is TGTGCCAGCAGCTCGGGGACTAGCGGGAGGTCTAGCGAGCAGTACTTC. Its translation: CASSSGTSGRSSEQYF. Looking up the rest from reference TRBV11-2 and TRBJ2-7 gives the full variable domain: EAGVAQSPRYKIIEKRQSVAFWCNPISGHATLYWYQQILGQGPKLLIQFQNNGVVDDSQLPKDRFSAERLKGVDSTLKIQPAKLEDSAVYLCASSSGTSGRSSEQYFGPGTRLTVT.

The chain uses TRBV7-9 and TRBJ2-1, with D perhaps TRBD1 (6 bases). The CDR3 spans 17 residues. Germline values: CDR1 SEHNR, CDR2 FQNEAQ (reference sequence). The V gene lost 4 bases and the J gene lost 0 bases, with 16 bases spanning the gap. This CDR3 reads CASSSSGTQASYNEQFF. The CDR3 nucleotides read TGTGCCAGCAGCTCCTCCGGGACACAGGCCTCCTACAATGAGCAGTTCTTC.

This clonotype showed up just a few times. This chain joins TRBV7-8 and TRBJ2-7; 9 nucleotides match TRBD1. The CDR3 runs 15 residues. Germline lookup yields CDR1 SGHVS and CDR2 FQNEAQ. The V segment lost 5 bases and the J segment 0 bases; nucleotides outside the gene matches: 5. Here the CDR3 reads CASSPMDRGSYEQYF. The CDR3 DNA follows: TGTGCCAGCAGCCCAATGGACAGGGGCTCCTACGAGCAGTACTTC.

This clonotype turned up a few times. The chain recombines TRBV6-1 with TRBJ2-7; TRBD1 aligns across 8 bases. Germline CDR1 reads MNHNS; CDR2 reads SASEGT. The J segment lost 4 bases and the V segment lost 6 bases, leaving 11 bases of the junction unmatched. The CDR3 has 15 residues. Here the CDR3 reads CASSMGQVLTYEQYF. As DNA, the CDR3 is TGTGCCAGCAGCATGGGACAGGTTTTAACTTACGAGCAGTACTTC.

This clonotype was seen more than once but under ten times. The V gene is TRBV14, the J gene TRBJ2-7, with D perhaps matching TRBD1 (6 bases). The CDR3 is 13 residues long. V lost 2 bases to trimming and J lost 5 bases, with 10 bases between them. In germline, CDR1 is SGHDN, CDR2 FVKESK. In DNA form, the CDR3 reads TGTGCCAGCAGCCAACAGGGGTTCCACGAGCAGTACTTC. Translation gives CASSQQGFHEQYF.

The sample holds many counts of this clonotype. The V gene is TRBV24-1, the J gene TRBJ2-2; TRBD1 or TRBD2 may be the D gene (5 bases each). Trimming left V 4 bases short and J 6 bases short, with 14 bases between. Germline assignment: CDR1 KGHDR and CDR2 SFDVKD. The CDR3 spans 15 residues. Here the CDR3 reads CATSEGRGAPGELFF. CDR3 DNA: TGTGCCACCAGTGAAGGGCGAGGGGCACCCGGGGAGCTGTTTTTT.

This clonotype was counted a few times. This chain links TRBV20-1 with TRBJ2-1, with TRBD1 matching over 8 bases. CDR3 length: 16 amino acids. The germline V gene has CDR1 DFQATT and CDR2 SNEGSKA (reference sequence). Trimming at V came to 0 bases and at J to 1 base, leaving 5 bases not matched to a gene. CDR3 loop: CSARELGQGSYNEQFF. As DNA, the CDR3 is TGCAGTGCTAGAGAACTAGGACAGGGATCCTACAATGAGCAGTTCTTC.

V and J are TRBV28 and TRBJ1-5; D not resolved. V was shortened by 1 base and J by 11 bases, with 9 bases between the two germline ends. The CDR3 consists of 12 residues. Germline CDR1 and CDR2: MDHEN and SYDVKM. The CDR3 nucleotides read TGTGCCAGCAGTTTATTTACCGGGTCCCAGCATTTT. Amino acid sequence: CASSLFTGSQHF. The full variable domain, rest sourced from reference TRBV28 and TRBJ1-5, is DVKVTQSSRYLVKRTGEKVFLECVQDMDHENMFWYRQDPGLGLRLIYFSYDVKMKEKGDIPEGYSVSREKKERFSLILESASTNQTSMYLCASSLFTGSQHFGDGTRLSIL.

This chain uses TRBV12-3 or TRBV12-4 with TRBJ1-5; a possible D gene is TRBD1 (5 bases). The CDR3 is 16 residues long. V lost 5 bases and J 1 base, leaving 15 bases between the germline ends. CDR3 sequence (DNA): TGTGCCAGCAGTCCAGGACAAGTGGGCAGCAATCAGCCCCAGCATTTT. Amino acids: CASSPGQVGSNQPQHF.

This clonotype appeared a few times. V and J are TRBV7-9 and TRBJ2-3, with D perhaps TRBD1 (5 bases). The CDR3 length is 15 residues. CDR1 is SEHNR and CDR2 is FQNEAQ in the germline V gene (reference sequence). V dropped 1 base and J dropped 5 bases, with 13 bases sitting between them. The DNA for the CDR3 is TGTGCCAGCAGCTTAGTCTCAGCCGACAGAGATACGCAGTATTTT. Its protein is CASSLVSADRDTQYF.

This clonotype was seen ten or more times. The CDR3 reads CASSPRGATNEKLFF. CDR3 sequence (DNA): TGTGCCAGCAGCCCCCGGGGGGCAACTAATGAAAAACTGTTTTTT. The chain employs TRBV12-3 or TRBV12-4 and TRBJ1-4; D is possibly TRBD1 (5 bases). V lost 6 bases and J 0 bases, leaving 11 bases between the germline ends. There are 15 residues in the CDR3.

This clonotype was observed a handful of times. V usage is TRBV10-3 and J usage is TRBJ2-7; TRBD1 is a possible D gene (6 bases). Germline V lookup: CDR1 ENHRY, CDR2 SYGVKD. V lost 4 bases and J lost 2, with 18 bases in between. The CDR3 is 16 residues long. For the CDR3, the DNA is TGTGCCATCAGTGCCCGCGGTGGGACAACCACCTACGAGCAGTACTTC. Its protein product is CAISARGGTTTYEQYF.

This clonotype was observed at least ten times. The chain has TRBV7-2 and TRBJ2-1, with TRBD2 identical over 8 bases. The CDR3 runs 13 residues. Germline trimming cut 4 bases from V and 8 bases from J; bases unmatched to any gene: 4. CDR1 and CDR2 (germline): SGHTA, FQGNSA. As DNA, the CDR3 is TGTGCCAGCAGCTCCAGCGGGAGCTATGAGCAGTTCTTC. This sequence encodes CASSSSGSYEQFF.

This clonotype came up many times. The chain uses TRBV12-3 or TRBV12-4 and TRBJ1-2, with D possibly TRBD1 on 5 matching bases. The CDR3 sequence is 14 residues long. Trimming left V 1 base short and J 6 bases short, with 12 bases between. The CDR3 protein is CASSLGSGWDGYTF. CDR3 bases: TGTGCCAGCAGTTTAGGTTCAGGGTGGGATGGCTACACCTTC.

This clonotype came up a few times. The chain employs TRBV7-9 and TRBJ2-1; unclear D gene. CDR1 SEHNR and CDR2 FQNEAQ come from the germline V gene (reference sequence). The V and J ends lost 7 bases and 0 bases respectively, with 13 bases between them. CDR3 size: 15 residues. CDR3 DNA: TGTGCCAGCAATCCACCCGGACGCTCCTACAATGAGCAGTTCTTC. Translation: CASNPPGRSYNEQFF.

This chain uses TRBV7-8 with TRBJ2-5; 9 nucleotides line up with TRBD2. Unmatched junction bases numbered 10, after V lost 1 base and J lost 10 bases. The germline CDR1 and CDR2 sequences are SGHVS and FQNEAQ. The CDR3 totals 15 residues. This CDR3 reads CASSLVAGAYGDQYF. The CDR3 DNA is TGTGCCAGCAGCTTAGTAGCGGGGGCTTACGGGGACCAGTACTTC.

The chain carries TRBV27 and TRBJ2-1; 8 nucleotides match TRBD1. CDR3 size: 15 residues. CDR1 MNHEY and CDR2 SMNVEV come from the germline V gene (reference sequence). V lost 9 bases to trimming and J lost 0 bases; unmatched junction nucleotides: 7. CDR3 DNA: TGTGCCAGTGGACAGGGCTTGAGCTCCTACAATGAGCAGTTCTTC. Protein product: CASGQGLSSYNEQFF.

This clonotype was detected only a few times. The chain combines TRBV25-1 with TRBJ1-2; the match to TRBD1 covers 10 bases. The V gene end was trimmed by 6 bases and the J gene end by 5 bases; junction bases not matched to a gene: 6. Germline V gives CDR1 MGHDK, CDR2 SYGVNS. This CDR3 has 14 residues. The CDR3 nucleotides are TGTGCCAGCAGGGACAGGGGGGGCCTTTATGGCTACACCTTC. Translating gives CASRDRGGLYGYTF.

This clonotype was observed a handful of times. The CDR3 loop reads CASSPSLGLADKALVGTDTQYF. The CDR3 coding sequence is TGTGCCAGCAGCCCGAGCCTGGGACTAGCAGATAAGGCTTTGGTGGGCACAGATACGCAGTATTTT. The rearrangement uses TRBV25-1 and TRBJ2-3, with TRBD2 matching over 9 bases. The germline gives CDR1 MGHDK, CDR2 SYGVNS. J gave up 1 base and V 6 bases, and 26 bases lay outside the gene matches. The CDR3 runs 22 residues.

This chain connects TRBV4-2 to TRBJ2-3; no reliable D call. The CDR3 runs 14 residues. Germline values: CDR1 LGHNA, CDR2 YNFKEQ. Trimming stripped 1 base from V and 5 bases from J, with 10 bases between. The CDR3 nucleotides are TGTGCCAGCAGCCAAGGCCTGGTTGGAGATACGCAGTATTTT. Its translation: CASSQGLVGDTQYF.

The chain recombines TRBV12-3 or TRBV12-4 with TRBJ1-4; 8 nucleotides agree with TRBD1. The CDR3 has 15 residues. V dropped 6 bases and J dropped 4; count of bases not matched to a gene: 7. The chain's CDR3 is CASSTSQGDNEKLFF. The CDR3 DNA reads TGTGCCAGCAGCACCTCACAGGGGGATAATGAAAAACTGTTTTTT.

The chain has TRBV12-5 and TRBJ2-1; the D is unclear. Germline V gene sequence: CDR1 LGHNT, CDR2 FRNRAP. The CDR3 has 12 residues. The V end lost 0 bases, the J end lost 7 bases, and 4 bases lay between the germline ends. CDR3 sequence: CASGLVGNEQFF. The CDR3 nucleotides read TGTGCTAGTGGTTTGGTAGGGAATGAGCAGTTCTTC.